Listed here is a single T cell receptor (beta chain). The antigen remains undetermined. Production of TCR cDNA was by 5'RACE template switching, which also added a universal primer site and UMIs. TCRdb reanalysed the 5' RACE reads using MiXCR and keeps one entry per CDR3 protein. The sample holds fewer than 350,000 distinct CDR3 sequences; 7.5% to 9% are singletons and the top ten take more than 15%. Germline V CDR1 and CDR2: LNHDA, SQIVND (reference sequence). V lost 0 bases to trimming and J lost 10 bases, with 11 bases between them. The CDR3 contains 13 residues. This record belongs to a study of T cells after yellow fever vaccination. The study's findings and limits: Clones that expanded after primary vaccination mostly reappeared after the booster (roughly 97% CD4, 88% CD8). FACS-sorted repertoires might harbor abundant contaminating clonotypes from the bulk population.

This receptor was taken from a man aged 18 to 30 who received the YFV17D yellow fever vaccine. The J gene is TRBJ2-3, the V gene TRBV19, with D possibly being TRBD2 (5 bases). The starting material was PBMCs, obtained on the day of the first yellow fever vaccination. The CDR3 nucleotides read TGTGCCAGTAGTATAGATCTCCTAGCAGCGCAGTATTTT. Translation: CASSIDLLAAQYF. Based on the CDR3 plus reference TRBV19 and TRBJ2-3, the full variable domain is DGGITQSPKYLFRKEGQNVTLSCEQNLNHDAMYWYRQDPGQGLRLIYYSQIVNDFQKGDIAEGYSVSREKKESFPLTVTSAQKNPTAFYLCASSIDLLAAQYFGPGTRLTVL.